The 13 T cell receptor beta chains reported below all come from one sample, sequenced in a study of blood T cell repertoires in COVID-19. TCRdb's copy holds only in-frame clones and misses some; the assay was immunoSEQ multiplex PCR. The sample lists 450,000 to 600,000 clones, approximately 90% occurring once. Sequencing was performed on PBMCs or T cells enriched from blood (not recorded which). Source of these receptors: a woman under 30 who had recovered from COVID-19.

The chain links TRBV5-1 to TRBJ2-2; D possibly corresponds to TRBD2 (6 bases). V was trimmed by 4 bases and J by 10 bases, leaving 17 bases between them. In germline, CDR1 is SGHRS, CDR2 YFSETQ. CDR3 length: 14 residues. Written as DNA, the CDR3 is TGCGCCAGCAGCCAAATACTAGCCCGGGAGGAGCTGTTTTTT. Translated, it gives CASSQILAREELFF.

The chain has TRBV5-1 and TRBJ1-4; D call uncertain. Germline V gene sequence: CDR1 SGHRS, CDR2 YFSETQ. V was shortened by 4 bases and J by 7 bases, with 14 bases between the two germline ends. The CDR3 is 14 amino acids. The CDR3 DNA reads TGCGCCAGCAGCCCCGACCCGCGGGGTGAAAAACTGTTTTTT. This gives the protein CASSPDPRGEKLFF.

Here the CDR3 reads CASTPGLAGLILTGELFF. The CDR3 coding sequence is TGTGCCAGCACCCCGGGACTAGCGGGGTTAATCCTCACCGGGGAGCTGTTTTTT. This sequence joins TRBV5-8 and TRBJ2-2; TRBD2 agrees at 13 bases. This CDR3 has 18 residues. The germline V gene has CDR1 SGHTS and CDR2 YDEGEE. V was clipped by 6 bases and J by 4 bases; unmatched bases: 12.

The rearrangement uses TRBV5-5 and TRBJ2-5, with D uncertain. Germline V CDR1 and CDR2: SGHKS, YYEKEE (reference sequence). This CDR3 has 14 amino acids. Trimming removed 4 bases at V and 2 bases at J, with 12 bases between. The CDR3 DNA follows: TGTGCCAGCAGCCCCCGAACGCAGCAAGAGACCCAGTACTTC. Translation gives CASSPRTQQETQYF.

CDR3 DNA sequence: TGTGCCAGCTCACCAAGGGGCCGGGGGGGCATTGAAGCTTTCTTT. Its translation: CASSPRGRGGIEAFF. This rearrangement joins TRBV18 to TRBJ1-1, with D perhaps TRBD1 (6 bases). The CDR3 is made up of 15 amino acids. Germline CDR1 reads KGHSH; CDR2 reads LQKENI. V was clipped by 2 bases and J by 7 bases, with 17 bases between them.

This chain links TRBV5-1 with TRBJ2-5; the D gene is possibly TRBD2 (7 bases). The CDR3 sequence is 14 residues long. Trimming took off 2 bases at V and 5 bases at J, with 13 bases between the two ends. Per the germline V gene, CDR1 is SGHRS and CDR2 is YFSETQ. The DNA of the CDR3 is TGCGCCAGCAGCTTTCGGGGGGCGTGGGAGACCCAGTACTTC. This codes for CASSFRGAWETQYF.

The chain combines TRBV30 with TRBJ2-7; tentatively, D is TRBD1 (6 bases). The CDR3 contains 14 residues. The germline V and J ends were trimmed by 2 bases and 2 bases, with 13 bases remaining between them. Germline V gene sequence: CDR1 GTSNPN, CDR2 SVGIG (reference sequence). The CDR3 region is CAWSWGQGAYEQYF. CDR3 in DNA: TGTGCCTGGAGTTGGGGACAAGGTGCCTACGAGCAGTACTTC.

This clone has more than one count but fewer than ten. The genes are TRBV5-1 and TRBJ1-6; 8 bases agree with TRBD1. This CDR3 has 16 residues. Germline CDR1 is SGHRS and CDR2 is YFSETQ. The V segment lost 0 bases and the J segment 6 bases; nucleotides outside the gene matches: 5. The CDR3 bases are TGCGCCAGCAGCTTGGATTGGACAGGGTCTAATTCACCCCTCCACTTT. This translates into CASSLDWTGSNSPLHF.

The chain uses TRBV5-1 and TRBJ2-7, with D possibly being TRBD2 (5 bases). V lost 0 bases and J lost 6, with 13 bases in between. CDR1 and CDR2 (germline): SGHRS, YFSETQ. The CDR3 contains 14 residues. CDR3 region: CASSLAAGVREQYF. The CDR3 DNA follows: TGCGCCAGCAGCTTGGCCGCCGGGGTTCGCGAGCAGTACTTC.

As regards this clone: This sample also contains other DNA sequences that code for the same CDR3. The chain has TRBV5-1 and TRBJ1-5; 8 positions agree with TRBD1. The junction had 1 base not matched to a gene; V was cut back by 2 bases and J by 6 bases. This CDR3 spans 13 amino acids. Germline V gene data show CDR1 as SGHRS and CDR2 as YFSETQ. The CDR3 region has the DNA TGCGCCAGCAGCTTAACAGGGGGTCAGCCCCAGCATTTT. Translating gives CASSLTGGQPQHF.

V gene TRBV9 combines with J gene TRBJ2-7; TRBD2 matches 7 bases. Losses at the gene ends were 0 bases for V and 5 bases for J; bases not matched to a gene: 2. This CDR3 is 13 amino acids long. The germline CDR1 and CDR2 sequences are SGDLS and YYNGEE. The CDR3 DNA reads as TGTGCCAGCAGCGTAGAGGCGGGGGACGAGCAGTACTTC. Its translation is CASSVEAGDEQYF.

This clone showed up just once. The chain has TRBV7-8 and TRBJ2-5; TRBD1 might be the D (5 bases). This CDR3 has 14 residues. Germline V gives CDR1 SGHVS, CDR2 FQNEAQ. The V end lost 5 bases, the J end lost 5 bases, and 15 bases lay between the germline ends. This CDR3 reads CASSRVGQSETQYF. The CDR3 DNA sequence: TGTGCCAGCAGCCGAGTCGGACAATCGGAGACCCAGTACTTC.

The chain is built from TRBV27 and TRBJ2-2, with a possible D match to TRBD1 (5 bases). V dropped 5 bases and J dropped 7 bases, with 20 bases sitting between them. Germline V CDR1 and CDR2: MNHEY, SMNVEV (reference sequence). This CDR3 spans 16 amino acids. The CDR3 region has the DNA TGTGCCAGCAGTCCCTCCGTACAGGTCGGTGGCGGGGAGCTGTTTTTT. Translating it yields CASSPSVQVGGGELFF.